This TCR beta chain was sequenced during a study of STAT3 mutations in large granular lymphocyte leukemia. Study in general: More than half of T-LGLL patients received immunosuppressive therapy.

Study-wide results and limits: Every T-LGLL patient had at least one immunodominant TCRbeta clonotype. Suggested: STAT3 mutation was not the ancestral event for these clonal expansions. In some patients, a small highly pathogenic clone possibly went undetected.

The CDR3 contains 13 residues. V was pared by 7 bases and J by 8 bases, with 15 bases between. CDR1 and CDR2 (germline): SGDLS, YYNGEE. Libraries were prepared by immunoSEQ multiplex PCR; TCRdb keeps only in-frame clonotypes and omits some of them. The repertoire has 15,000 to 20,000 clones, 84% of them found once; the top ten carry approximately 8.1%. Regarding this clone: The target antigen is unknown.

The clonotype comes from a man aged 45-60 years with T-cell large granular lymphocyte leukemia. Some clones in this sample may be carry-over from other donors' samples. The sample taken for sequencing was peripheral blood mononuclear cells. The V gene is TRBV9, the J gene TRBJ1-4; D uncertain. The CDR3 DNA reads TGTGCCAGCTCCAGATTCGCGGGGGAAAAACTGTTTTTT. Translated: CASSRFAGEKLFF.